This T cell receptor (beta chain) is from a study of read filtering for tumor transcriptome and immune sequencing. Study information: Transcriptome libraries were built from DNase-treated RNA.

This clonotype was seen at least ten times. The CDR3 spans 13 residues. Germline V gives CDR1 SQVTM, CDR2 ANQGSEA. V was shortened by 6 bases and J by 5 bases, with 14 bases between the two germline ends. From approximately 400 ng of RNA, a library with molecular barcoded alpha/delta and beta/gamma adaptors was made. TCRdb reprocessed the reads with MiXCR, giving one entry per CDR3 protein. The table includes 40,000 to 50,000 distinct CDR3 sequences, 13% detected once. The chain recombines TRBV29-1 with TRBJ1-5, with D possibly TRBD1 on 6 matching bases. The specimen sequenced was a population of CD138-negative cells sorted from bone marrow. The sequence came from a donor aged 40 or over with multiple myeloma. The chain's CDR3 is CSVQMGGDQPQHF. The CDR3 DNA is TGCAGCGTCCAAATGGGGGGCGATCAGCCCCAGCATTTT.